This T cell receptor (beta chain) derives from a study of blood T cell repertoires in COVID-19. The overall study: Some COVID-19 samples were acute and others convalescent; all came from the United States, Italy and Spain.

The authors' processing: Amplified reference gene primers provided the basis for estimating nucleated cell counts. The method was immunoSEQ multiplex PCR; TCRdb's version includes in-frame clones alone and lacks a portion of them. V, J and clone size were drawn from that table, and D and trimming were deduced from the DNA. The sample lists some 270,000 clones, over 70% seen once, with over 3% in the top ten. This CDR3 has 14 amino acids. The V gene's germline CDR1 is MDHEN and CDR2 SYDVKM. The V and J ends lost 5 bases and 2 bases respectively, with 13 bases between them. Researchers sorted participants into cohorts using their self-reported clinical history. It was within 2 weeks before study entry that exposed participants met a COVID-19 case.

The rearrangement uses TRBV28 and TRBJ2-7, with TRBD2 as a possible D gene (5 bases). The origin of this receptor is a middle-aged woman who had been exposed to COVID-19. Material: PBMCs or T cells enriched from blood (not recorded which). CDR3 nucleotides: TGTGCCAGCAGTAAGGCGGGTCCTACCTACGAGCAGTACGTC. Amino acid sequence: CASSKAGPTYEQYV.